What follows are 29 T cell receptor beta chains derived from one specimen sequenced in a study of blood T cell repertoires in COVID-19 (dated by TCRdb to 2019 to 2021). Library construction relied on the immunoSEQ multiplex PCR assay. In its TCRdb copy, this immuneACCESS table keeps in-frame sequences only and misses some clones. Where compared with another copy, unresolved V genes explain less than half of these, and the others have no known cause. In all, the sample holds 90,000 to 130,000 clones, and around three quarters of those were seen once. The leading ten clones occupy under 10% of the sample. The source material was peripheral blood. These receptors were taken from a woman aged 60-75 years with acute or convalescent COVID-19.

J is TRBJ1-6 and V is TRBV4-1, with 8 bases fitting TRBD1. V trimming: 4 bases; J trimming: 7 bases; junction bases outside the gene matches: 6. The CDR3 is 15 amino acids. Looked up from germline, CDR1 is MGHRA and CDR2 is YSYEKL. The CDR3, as DNA: TGCGCCAGCAGCCCGCAGGGGGCTTTGAATTCACCCCTCCACTTT. It yields the protein CASSPQGALNSPLHF.

The rearrangement links TRBV29-1 to TRBJ1-2; maybe TRBD1 (5 bases). Trimming stripped 4 bases from V and 0 bases from J, with 18 bases between. The germline gives CDR1 SQVTM, CDR2 ANQGSEA. This CDR3 contains 16 residues. Written as DNA, the CDR3 is TGCAGCGTTGTAGTTGGCAGGGTTACCGCTAACTATGGCTACACCTTC. It encodes CSVVVGRVTANYGYTF.

The chain couples TRBV11-2 to TRBJ1-1; D call uncertain. Deletions cut 4 bases from V and 6 bases from J, with 15 bases between. The CDR3 runs 14 residues. Germline-derived CDR1 and CDR2 are SGHAT and FQNNGV. The CDR3 DNA reads TGTGCCAGCAGCTCCCTCAGGAGGCAGGCTGAAGCTTTCTTT. The encoded protein is CASSSLRRQAEAFF.

This chain joins TRBV19 and TRBJ1-5, with a weak D call TRBD1 (6 bases). This CDR3 has 15 residues. Germline values: CDR1 LNHDA, CDR2 SQIVND (reference sequence). Trimming removed 5 bases at V and 7 bases at J, with 18 bases between. The CDR3 protein is CASSVPTGLSQPQHF. CDR3 sequence (DNA): TGTGCCAGTAGTGTGCCCACAGGGCTTAGCCAGCCCCAGCATTTT.

The rearrangement links TRBV21-1 to TRBJ1-4; no DNA check was done on the table's D call, TRBD1. TRBV21-1 is a known pseudogene. This CDR3 region has 19 residues. The CDR3 loop is CASSKRGTGDTRDNENLFF. The CDR3 DNA follows: TGTGCCAGCAGCAAAAGAGGTACAGGAGATACAAGGGATAATGAAAACCTGTTTTTT.

V is TRBV18 and J is TRBJ1-2; 11 positions agree with TRBD1. Germline V gene lookup returns CDR1 KGHSH and CDR2 LQKENI. CDR3 length equals 14 residues. Trimming removed 3 bases from V and 6 bases from J; junction bases left unmatched: 3. The CDR3 loop reads CASSPLGQGDGYTF. Here the CDR3 DNA reads TGTGCCAGCTCACCGCTGGGACAGGGGGATGGCTACACCTTC.

DNA of the CDR3: TGTGCCAGCAGCCAAGGATTCGAGGGATCACCCCTCCACTTT. It specifies CASSQGFEGSPLHF. This chain uses TRBV3-1 (or the pseudogene TRBV3-2) with TRBJ1-6; D is undetermined. This CDR3 has 14 residues. Trimming pared 1 base from V and 10 bases from J, leaving 11 bases between. The germline gives CDR1 LGHDT, CDR2 YNNKEL (reference sequence).

This clone was detected ten times or more. The CDR3 DNA sequence: TGTGCCAGCAGCTCGGTTGGACAGGGCCCCCGCTCCGAGCAGTACTTC. It yields the protein CASSSVGQGPRSEQYF. The chain couples TRBV5-4 to TRBJ2-7, with 8 bases aligning to TRBD1. Per germline, CDR1 SGHNT and CDR2 YYREEE (reference sequence). Trimming removed 3 bases from V and 6 bases from J; junction bases left unmatched: 14. The CDR3 is 16 amino acids.

CDR3 sequence: CASSSERKLFF. In DNA form, the CDR3 reads TGTGCCAGTAGTTCAGAAAGAAAACTGTTTTTT. V usage is TRBV19 and J usage is TRBJ1-4, with D unclear. The CDR3 loop spans 11 amino acids. The germline V and J ends were trimmed by 5 bases and 10 bases, with 8 bases remaining between them. Germline V CDR1 and CDR2: LNHDA, SQIVND (reference sequence).

This chain connects TRBV29-1 to TRBJ1-2, with D hard to call. Germline V gene sequence: CDR1 SQVTM, CDR2 ANQGSEA. This CDR3 region has 13 residues. Trimming left V 4 bases short and J 6 bases short, with 15 bases between. CDR3 in DNA: TGCAGCGTTGGCACCCCTAAACCCGATGGCTACACCTTC. It translates to CSVGTPKPDGYTF.

The chain recombines TRBV13 with TRBJ2-3; 8 bases line up with TRBD2. The CDR3 extends over 16 amino acids. Germline loops: CDR1 PRHDT, CDR2 FYEKMQ (reference sequence). V gave up 5 bases and J gave up 0 bases; unmatched junction bases: 7. CDR3 sequence (DNA): TGTGCCAGCAGCCTCCAGCGGGGGCCTAGCACAGATACGCAGTATTTT. It is translated as CASSLQRGPSTDTQYF.

This clone appeared a single time. The chain combines TRBV12-3 or TRBV12-4 with TRBJ2-7; no reliable D call. V gave up 5 bases and J gave up 1 base, with 9 bases separating them. The CDR3 loop spans 13 amino acids. CDR3 coding DNA: TGTGCCAGCAGTCCCGTCCTATCCTACGAGCAGTACTTC. Amino acid sequence: CASSPVLSYEQYF.

This sequence joins TRBV7-6 and TRBJ2-7; D is perhaps TRBD2 (5 bases). V was cut by 4 bases and J by 6 bases, with 13 bases left in between. The CDR3 runs 13 residues. Germline CDR1 is SGHVS and CDR2 is FNYEAQ. The CDR3 DNA reads TGTGCCAGCAGCTCCGGGGAAACCTTCGAGCAGTACTTC. Protein product: CASSSGETFEQYF.

This chain links TRBV5-1 with TRBJ1-5, with 7 bases matching TRBD1. Germline CDR1 is SGHRS and CDR2 is YFSETQ. Unmatched junction bases numbered 10, after V lost 4 bases and J lost 6 bases. The CDR3 length is 15 residues. For the CDR3, the DNA is TGCGCCAGCAGCCAGGGCGACAGGGACTCTCAGCCCCAGCATTTT. It is translated as CASSQGDRDSQPQHF.

The V gene is TRBV30, the J gene TRBJ2-2; 7 bases agree with TRBD1. The CDR3 totals 13 residues. V was clipped by 3 bases and J by 6 bases; unmatched bases: 4. Germline V gives CDR1 GTSNPN, CDR2 SVGIG (reference sequence). CDR3 loop: CAWREQGPGELFF. The CDR3 DNA reads TGTGCCTGGAGGGAACAGGGGCCCGGGGAGCTGTTTTTT.

This chain joins TRBV9 and TRBJ1-2; 9 bases align to TRBD1. V shed 3 bases and J 8 bases; nucleotides not matched to a gene: 8. Germline V gene data show CDR1 as SGDLS and CDR2 as YYNGEE. The CDR3 runs to 14 residues. The CDR3 DNA reads TGTGCCAGCAGCGACCGGGACAGGGCGAGGGGCTACACCTTC. Protein: CASSDRDRARGYTF.

The rearrangement links TRBV7-8 to TRBJ2-5, with 8 bases lining up with TRBD2. The V segment lost 3 bases and the J segment 5 bases; nucleotides outside the gene matches: 5. Germline V gene lookup returns CDR1 SGHVS and CDR2 FQNEAQ. CDR3 length: 14 amino acids. The CDR3 DNA reads as TGTGCCAGCAGCTTGCGGGGGGCCGGGGAGACCCAGTACTTC. This translates into CASSLRGAGETQYF. The full variable domain, in which reference TRBV7-8 and TRBJ2-5 provide the parts outside the CDR3, is GAGVSQSPRYKVAKRGQDVALRCDPISGHVSLFWYQQALGQGPEFLTYFQNEAQLDKSGLPSDRFFAERPEGSVSTLKIQRTQQEDSAVYLCASSLRGAGETQYFGPGTRLLVL.

This clone has just a few counts. The chain recombines TRBV10-1 with TRBJ2-1, with D maybe TRBD2 (6 bases). V was clipped by 6 bases and J by 0 bases, with 9 bases between them. Germline V gives CDR1 WNHNN, CDR2 SYGVQD (reference sequence). The CDR3 has 14 residues. CDR3 nucleotides: TGCGCCAGCAGCGTGGGGGGCTCCTACAATGAGCAGTTCTTC. This encodes CASSVGGSYNEQFF.

This clone was seen a handful of times. J is TRBJ2-7 and V is TRBV18, with 7 bases lining up with TRBD1. CDR1 and CDR2 (germline): KGHSH, LQKENI. The CDR3 is 18 amino acids. V lost 0 bases, J lost 7 bases, and 18 bases stayed unmatched. The chain's CDR3 is CASSPPLVDRAFIGEQYF. As DNA, the CDR3 is TGTGCCAGCTCACCACCGCTAGTTGACAGGGCTTTTATTGGGGAGCAGTACTTC.

This clone has only a few counts. Here the CDR3 reads CASSRDRDLNQPQHF. The CDR3 DNA reads TGTGCCAGCAGCCGGGACAGGGACTTAAATCAGCCCCAGCATTTT. The chain carries TRBV2 and TRBJ1-5, with 9 nucleotides matching TRBD1. Per the germline V gene, CDR1 is SNHLY and CDR2 is FYNNEI. J gave up 4 bases and V 6 bases, and 7 bases lay outside the gene matches. The CDR3 is 15 amino acids. Together with reference TRBV2 and TRBJ1-5, the CDR3 gives the full variable domain: EPEVTQTPSHQVTQMGQEVILRCVPISNHLYFYWYRQILGQKVEFLVSFYNNEISEKSEIFDDQFSVERPDGSNFTLKIRSTKLEDSAMYFCASSRDRDLNQPQHFGDGTRLSIL.

The rearrangement uses TRBV7-2 and TRBJ1-1, with D possibly being TRBD1 (5 bases). The CDR3 spans 15 residues. The germline V gene encodes CDR1 SGHTA and CDR2 FQGNSA. Trimming removed 3 bases from V and 4 bases from J, with 15 bases in between. The CDR3 DNA sequence: TGTGCCAGCAGCTTCAAGACAGCCGGTGGCACTGAAGCTTTCTTT. This sequence encodes CASSFKTAGGTEAFF.

This clone showed up just once. This sequence joins TRBV6-5 and TRBJ1-2; perhaps TRBD1 as D (5 bases). The CDR3 loop spans 14 amino acids. CDR1 and CDR2 from the germline V gene are MNHEY and SVGAGI. The germline V and J ends were trimmed by 7 bases and 7 bases, with 19 bases remaining between them. The CDR3 sequence is CASTTTPGQGGYTF. For the CDR3, the DNA is TGTGCCAGCACCACCACCCCAGGGCAGGGTGGCTACACCTTC.

The chain has TRBV18 and TRBJ1-6, with 7 positions matching TRBD1. From germline, CDR1 is KGHSH and CDR2 LQKENI. The CDR3 covers 15 residues. The ends lost 6 bases at V and 10 bases at J; junction bases unmatched: 12. The CDR3 spells CASSLRTGEGSPLHF. The CDR3 nucleotides are TGTGCCAGCTCCCTCAGAACAGGGGAAGGATCACCCCTCCACTTT.

The chain carries TRBV28 and TRBJ2-5; D uncertain. This CDR3 is built from 12 residues. V lost 10 bases to trimming and J lost 5 bases, with 14 bases between them. The germline CDR1 and CDR2 sequences are MDHEN and SYDVKM. The CDR3 loop reads CATYQATETQYF. The CDR3 nucleotides read TGTGCCACCTACCAAGCAACGGAGACCCAGTACTTC.

The chain is built from TRBV2 and TRBJ1-2; 7 bases agree with TRBD1. J was trimmed by 5 bases and V by 8 bases; bases with no gene match: 14. This CDR3 is 15 amino acids long. CDR1 SNHLY and CDR2 FYNNEI come from the germline V gene. CDR3: CASAVFDRAGYGYTF. As DNA, the CDR3 is TGTGCCAGCGCAGTTTTTGACAGGGCGGGATATGGCTACACCTTC.

The chain joins TRBV28 to TRBJ2-2, with D unresolved. This CDR3 region has 16 residues. The V gene lost 6 bases and the J gene lost 8 bases, with 22 bases spanning the gap. Germline CDR1 and CDR2: MDHEN and SYDVKM. This chain's CDR3 is CASSPPEPRGAGELFF. The CDR3 DNA reads as TGTGCCAGCAGCCCCCCGGAGCCCAGAGGAGCGGGGGAGCTGTTTTTT.

As regards this clone: A clone one base away is much larger, so this may be a read error. This sequence joins TRBV27 and TRBJ2-5, with 7 nucleotides matching TRBD1. The V gene's germline CDR1 is MNHEY and CDR2 SMNVEV (reference sequence). The CDR3 has 16 residues. The CDR3 loop reads CTSSLGQTLSQETQYF. CDR3 nucleotide sequence: TGTACCAGCAGCCTGGGACAGACCCTCTCCCAAGAGACCCAGTACTTC.

Comments on this clone: The limits of the CDR3 on the DNA are not certain, so only TCRdb's listed CDR3 is given. The genes are TRBV18 and TRBJ1-6; the DNA was not compared with TRBD1, the D call given in the table. The CDR3 adds up to 14 amino acids, both ends counted. Germline lookup yields CDR1 KGHSH and CDR2 LQKENI. The CDR3 reads CASRSGQGSSPLHF.

The rearrangement links TRBV7-2 to TRBJ1-1, with no clear D. Between the trimmed V and J ends, which lost 1 base and 0 bases, there was a span of 9 bases. Germline values: CDR1 SGHTA, CDR2 FQGNSA. This CDR3 spans 15 amino acids. CDR3 sequence (DNA): TGTGCCAGCAGCTTAGGGAGTTTCATGAACACTGAAGCTTTCTTT. Its protein is CASSLGSFMNTEAFF.